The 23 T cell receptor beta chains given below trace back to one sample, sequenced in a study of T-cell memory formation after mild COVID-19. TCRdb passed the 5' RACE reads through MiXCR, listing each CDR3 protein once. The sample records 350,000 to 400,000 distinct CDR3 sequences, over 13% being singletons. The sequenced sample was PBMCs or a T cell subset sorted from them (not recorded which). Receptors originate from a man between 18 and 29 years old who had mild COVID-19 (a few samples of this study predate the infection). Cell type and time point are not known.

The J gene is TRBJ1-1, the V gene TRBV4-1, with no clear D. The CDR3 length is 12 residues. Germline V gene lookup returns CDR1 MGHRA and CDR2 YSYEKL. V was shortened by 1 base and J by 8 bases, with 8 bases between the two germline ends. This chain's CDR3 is CASSQGGIEAFF. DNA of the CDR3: TGCGCCAGCAGCCAAGGTGGGATAGAAGCTTTCTTT.

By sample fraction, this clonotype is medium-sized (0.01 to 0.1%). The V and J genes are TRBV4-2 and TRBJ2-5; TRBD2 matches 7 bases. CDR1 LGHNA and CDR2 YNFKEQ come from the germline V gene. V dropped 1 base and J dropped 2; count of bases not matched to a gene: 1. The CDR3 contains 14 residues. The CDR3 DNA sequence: TGTGCCAGCAGCCAAGGACTAGCTCAAGAGACCCAGTACTTC. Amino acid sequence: CASSQGLAQETQYF.

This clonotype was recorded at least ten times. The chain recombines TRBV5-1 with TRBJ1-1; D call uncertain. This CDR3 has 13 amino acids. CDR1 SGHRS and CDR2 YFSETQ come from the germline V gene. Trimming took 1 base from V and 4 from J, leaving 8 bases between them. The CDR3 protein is CASSLLLGTEAFF. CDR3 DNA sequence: TGCGCCAGCAGCTTGCTCCTGGGCACTGAAGCTTTCTTT.

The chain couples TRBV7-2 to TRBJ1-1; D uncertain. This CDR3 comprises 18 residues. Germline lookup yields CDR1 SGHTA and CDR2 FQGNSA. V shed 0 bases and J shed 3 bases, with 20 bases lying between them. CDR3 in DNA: TGTGCCAGCAGCTTAGCATCCCGAGGTGGGATAAGCGACACTGAAGCTTTCTTT. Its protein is CASSLASRGGISDTEAFF.

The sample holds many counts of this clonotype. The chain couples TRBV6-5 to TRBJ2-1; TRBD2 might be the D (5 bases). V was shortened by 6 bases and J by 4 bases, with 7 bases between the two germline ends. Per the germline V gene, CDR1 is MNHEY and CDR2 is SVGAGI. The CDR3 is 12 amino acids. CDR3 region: CASRTGYNEQFF. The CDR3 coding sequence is TGTGCCAGCAGGACGGGGTACAATGAGCAGTTCTTC.

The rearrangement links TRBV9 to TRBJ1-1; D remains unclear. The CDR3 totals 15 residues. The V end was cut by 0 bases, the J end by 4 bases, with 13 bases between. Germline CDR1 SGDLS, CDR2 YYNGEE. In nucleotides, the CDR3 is TGTGCCAGCAGCGTAGAGGTGGGTCAAGGCACTGAAGCTTTCTTT. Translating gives CASSVEVGQGTEAFF.

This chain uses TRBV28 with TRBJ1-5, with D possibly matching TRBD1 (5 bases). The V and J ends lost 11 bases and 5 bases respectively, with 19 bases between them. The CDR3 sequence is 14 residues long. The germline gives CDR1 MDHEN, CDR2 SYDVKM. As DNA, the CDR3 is TGTGCCGGAGCGGGAGGAGGGGCTGATCAGCCCCAGCATTTT. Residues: CAGAGGGADQPQHF.

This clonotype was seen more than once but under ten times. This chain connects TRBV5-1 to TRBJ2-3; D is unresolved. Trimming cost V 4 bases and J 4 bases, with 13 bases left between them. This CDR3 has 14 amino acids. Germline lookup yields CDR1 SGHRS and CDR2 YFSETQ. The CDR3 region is CASSPALAPDTQYF. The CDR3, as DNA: TGCGCCAGCAGCCCGGCCTTAGCTCCAGATACGCAGTATTTT.

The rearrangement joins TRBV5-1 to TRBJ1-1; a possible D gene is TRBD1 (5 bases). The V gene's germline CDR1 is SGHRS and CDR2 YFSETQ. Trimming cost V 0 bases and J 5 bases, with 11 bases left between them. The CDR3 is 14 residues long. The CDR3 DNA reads TGCGCCAGCAGCTTGGTGGGGGTTCAAACTGAAGCTTTCTTT. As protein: CASSLVGVQTEAFF. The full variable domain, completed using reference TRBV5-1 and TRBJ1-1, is KAGVTQTPRYLIKTRGQQVTLSCSPISGHRSVSWYQQTPGQGLQFLFEYFSETQRNKGNFPGRFSGRQFSNSRSEMNVSTLELGDSALYLCASSLVGVQTEAFFGQGTRLTVV.

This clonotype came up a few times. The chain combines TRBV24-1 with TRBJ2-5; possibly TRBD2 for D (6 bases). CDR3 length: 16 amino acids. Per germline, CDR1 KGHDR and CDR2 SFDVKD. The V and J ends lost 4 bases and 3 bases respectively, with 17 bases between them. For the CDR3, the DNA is TGTGCCACCAGTGACCGGGGGACCCGATTCGAAGAGACCCAGTACTTC. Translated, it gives CATSDRGTRFEETQYF.

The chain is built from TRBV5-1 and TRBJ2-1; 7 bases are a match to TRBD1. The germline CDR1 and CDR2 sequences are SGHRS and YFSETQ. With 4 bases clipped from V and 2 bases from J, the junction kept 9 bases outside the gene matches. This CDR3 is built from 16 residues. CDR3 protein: CASSAHDRVPYNEQFF. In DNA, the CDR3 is TGCGCCAGCAGCGCGCACGACAGGGTCCCCTACAATGAGCAGTTCTTC.

CDR3 nucleotide sequence: TGTGCCATCAGTGGGAGGACGGCTCATGACACTGAAGCTTTCTTT. Its translation: CAISGRTAHDTEAFF. This chain links TRBV10-3 with TRBJ1-1; D call uncertain. There are 15 residues in the CDR3. Trimming took 4 bases from V and 3 from J, leaving 15 bases between them. The germline V gene encodes CDR1 ENHRY and CDR2 SYGVKD.

The DNA for the CDR3 is TGTGCCAGCACACCACAAGAGACCCAGTACTTC. It yields the protein CASTPQETQYF. The chain links TRBV12-3 or TRBV12-4 to TRBJ2-5; D call uncertain. This CDR3 region has 11 residues. V dropped 7 bases and J dropped 2 bases, with 5 bases sitting between them.

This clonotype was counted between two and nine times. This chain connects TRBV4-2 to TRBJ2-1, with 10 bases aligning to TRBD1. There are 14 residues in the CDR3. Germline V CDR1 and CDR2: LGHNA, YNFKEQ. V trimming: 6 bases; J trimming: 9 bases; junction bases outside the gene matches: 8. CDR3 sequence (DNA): TGTGCCAGCAGGTTAGGACAGGGGGGCGGTGAGCAGTTCTTC. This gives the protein CASRLGQGGGEQFF.

The CDR3 DNA reads as TGCAGCGTTGGGACCCTGGACAGGTACGAGCAGTACTTC. As protein: CSVGTLDRYEQYF. The genes are TRBV29-1 and TRBJ2-7; 7 positions match TRBD1. The ends lost 4 bases at V and 4 bases at J; junction bases unmatched: 7. Looked up from germline, CDR1 is SQVTM and CDR2 is ANQGSEA. The CDR3 runs 13 residues.

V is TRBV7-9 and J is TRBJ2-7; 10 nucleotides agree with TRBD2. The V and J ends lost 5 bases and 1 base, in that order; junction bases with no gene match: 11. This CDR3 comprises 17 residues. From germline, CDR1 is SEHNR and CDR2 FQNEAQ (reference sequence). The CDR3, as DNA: TGTGCCAGCAGCGGCCTCCCCGGGACTAGCGAGTCCTACGAGCAGTACTTC. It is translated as CASSGLPGTSESYEQYF.

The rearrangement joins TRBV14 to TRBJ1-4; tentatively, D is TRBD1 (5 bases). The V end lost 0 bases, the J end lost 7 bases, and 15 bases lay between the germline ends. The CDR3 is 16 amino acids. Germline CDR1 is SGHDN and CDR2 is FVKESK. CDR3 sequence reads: CASSQDGAATREKLFF. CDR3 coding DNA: TGTGCCAGCAGCCAAGACGGGGCCGCCACTCGTGAAAAACTGTTTTTT.

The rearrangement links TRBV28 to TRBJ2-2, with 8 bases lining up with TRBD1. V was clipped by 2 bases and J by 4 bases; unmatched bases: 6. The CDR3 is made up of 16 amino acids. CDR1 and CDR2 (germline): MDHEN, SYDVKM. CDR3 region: CASSLDRGKFTGELFF. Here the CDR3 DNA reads TGTGCCAGCAGTTTAGACAGGGGAAAGTTCACCGGGGAGCTGTTTTTT.

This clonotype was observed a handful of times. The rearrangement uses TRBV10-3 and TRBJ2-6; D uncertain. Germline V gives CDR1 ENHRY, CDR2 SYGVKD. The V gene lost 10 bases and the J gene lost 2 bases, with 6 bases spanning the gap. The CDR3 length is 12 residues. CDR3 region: CASETGANVLTF. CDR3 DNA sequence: TGTGCCAGCGAAACTGGGGCCAACGTCCTGACTTTC.

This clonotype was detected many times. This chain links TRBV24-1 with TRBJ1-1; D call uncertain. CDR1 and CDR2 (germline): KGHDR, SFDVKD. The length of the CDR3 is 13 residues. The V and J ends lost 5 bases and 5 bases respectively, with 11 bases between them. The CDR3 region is CATSARRGTEAFF. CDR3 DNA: TGTGCCACCAGTGCGAGGAGAGGGACTGAAGCTTTCTTT.

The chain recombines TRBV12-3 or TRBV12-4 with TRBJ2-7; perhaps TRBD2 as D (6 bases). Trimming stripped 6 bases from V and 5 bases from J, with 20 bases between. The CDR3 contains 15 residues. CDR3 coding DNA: TGTGCCAGCAGGTCGGGACGGAGGGCGCTCCACGAGCAGTACTTC. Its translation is CASRSGRRALHEQYF.

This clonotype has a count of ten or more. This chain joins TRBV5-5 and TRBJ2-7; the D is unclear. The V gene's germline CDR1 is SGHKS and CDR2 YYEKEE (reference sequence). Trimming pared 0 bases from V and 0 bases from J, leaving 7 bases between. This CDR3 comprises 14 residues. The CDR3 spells CASSLETASYEQYV. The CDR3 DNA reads TGTGCCAGCAGCTTGGAGACGGCCTCCTACGAGCAGTACGTC.

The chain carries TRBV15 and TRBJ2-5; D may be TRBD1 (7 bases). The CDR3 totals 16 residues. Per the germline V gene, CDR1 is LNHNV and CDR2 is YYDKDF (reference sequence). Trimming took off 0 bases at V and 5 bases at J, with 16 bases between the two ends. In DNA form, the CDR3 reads TGTGCCACCAGCAGAGAGGGGGGCGACAGGGAGGAGACCCAGTACTTC. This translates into CATSREGGDREETQYF. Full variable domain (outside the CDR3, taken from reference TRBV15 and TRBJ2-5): DAMVIQNPRYQVTQFGKPVTLSCSQTLNHNVMYWYQQKSSQAPKLLFHYYDKDFNNEADTPDNFQSRRPNTSFCFLDIRSPGLGDTAMYLCATSREGGDREETQYFGPGTRLLVL.